This entry is about one T cell receptor (beta chain). Its antigen remains unknown. The data were obtained in a study of EBV T-cell therapy then PD-1 blockade in nasopharyngeal carcinoma. The germline V gene has CDR1 MNHEY and CDR2 SVGEGT. Trimming removed 2 bases at V and 1 base at J, with 15 bases between. This CDR3 has 16 residues. Sequencing used immunoSEQ multiplex PCR; TCRdb keeps in-frame clones, though not all of them. Of approximately 25,000 clones in the sample, 84% are singletons; the top ten hold 25% to 35%. Stated treatment: AdE1-LMPpoly-expanded autologous EBV-specific T-cell therapy followed by anti-PD-1 nivolumab.

This clonotype originated in a man aged 40-49 years with nasopharyngeal carcinoma. The chain combines TRBV6-2 or TRBV6-3 with TRBJ2-7, with D tentatively TRBD2 (5 bases). The sample consisted of CD8+ T cells from blood, taken at day 61 from a patient whose treatment included autologous EBV-specific T cells and nivolumab. The CDR3 region is CASSYRGTGYSYEQYF. CDR3 coding DNA: TGTGCCAGCAGTTACCGGGGAACGGGATATTCCTACGAGCAGTACTTC.